The entry that follows covers one T cell receptor (beta chain) sequence. Its antigen remains unknown. Individually, cDNA molecules had unique molecular identifiers attached to them. One entry per CDR3 protein, called by TCRdb with MiXCR from the 5' RACE reads. The profile covers 70,000 to 90,000 distinct CDR3 sequences, with just under 15% appearing a single time and 5.5% taken by the ten largest. The sample is drawn from a study of early T cells in non-severe SARS-CoV-2 infection. Points from the study as a whole: Matching against VDJdb likely underestimated virus-specific expansions, favoring anti-spike CD8.

V was cut by 10 bases and J by 5 bases, with 15 bases left in between. This CDR3 region has 12 residues. Looked up from germline, CDR1 is SGHNT and CDR2 is YYREEE (reference sequence). The sequencing input was whole blood. This receptor was obtained from an adult who was a healthcare worker with PCR-confirmed SARS-CoV-2 infection or an uninfected control (not recorded which). The rearrangement uses TRBV5-4 and TRBJ1-1; the D is unclear. DNA for the CDR3: TGTGCCTGGTCCATTTGGGCGACTGAAGCTTTCTTT. Amino acids: CAWSIWATEAFF.